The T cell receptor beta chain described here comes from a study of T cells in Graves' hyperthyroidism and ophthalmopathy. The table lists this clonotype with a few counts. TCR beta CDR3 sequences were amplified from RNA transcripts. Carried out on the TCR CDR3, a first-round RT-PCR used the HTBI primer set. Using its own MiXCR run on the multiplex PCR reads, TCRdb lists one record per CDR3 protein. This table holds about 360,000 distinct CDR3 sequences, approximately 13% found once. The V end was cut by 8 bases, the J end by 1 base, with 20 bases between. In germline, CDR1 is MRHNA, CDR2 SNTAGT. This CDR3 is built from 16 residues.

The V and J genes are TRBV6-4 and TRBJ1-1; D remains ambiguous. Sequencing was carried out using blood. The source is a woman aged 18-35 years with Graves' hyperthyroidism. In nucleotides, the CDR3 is TGTGCCAGCTTAAGAGGAGACCGACCTTCGAACACTGAAGCTTTCTTT. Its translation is CASLRGDRPSNTEAFF.